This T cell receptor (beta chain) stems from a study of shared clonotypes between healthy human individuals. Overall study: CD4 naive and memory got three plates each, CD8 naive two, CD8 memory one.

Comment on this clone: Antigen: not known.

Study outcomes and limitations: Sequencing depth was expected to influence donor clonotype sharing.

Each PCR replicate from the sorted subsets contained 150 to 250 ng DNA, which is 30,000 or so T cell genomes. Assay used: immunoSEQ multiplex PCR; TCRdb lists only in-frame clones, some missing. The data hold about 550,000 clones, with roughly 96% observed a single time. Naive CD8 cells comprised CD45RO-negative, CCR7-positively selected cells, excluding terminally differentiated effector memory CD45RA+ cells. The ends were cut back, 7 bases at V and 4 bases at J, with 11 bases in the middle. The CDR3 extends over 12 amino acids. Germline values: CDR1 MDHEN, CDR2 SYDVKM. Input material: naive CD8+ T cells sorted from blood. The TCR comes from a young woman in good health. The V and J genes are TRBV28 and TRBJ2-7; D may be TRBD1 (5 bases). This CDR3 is CASMDTRYEQYF. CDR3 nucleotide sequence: TGTGCCAGCATGGACACTCGATACGAGCAGTACTTC.